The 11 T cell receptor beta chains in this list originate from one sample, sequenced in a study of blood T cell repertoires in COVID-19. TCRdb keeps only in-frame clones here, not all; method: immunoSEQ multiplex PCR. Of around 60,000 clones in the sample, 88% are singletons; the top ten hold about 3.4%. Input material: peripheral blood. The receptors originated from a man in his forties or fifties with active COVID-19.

CDR3 sequence: CASSPPTGGSGEKLFF. The DNA for the CDR3 is TGTGCCAGCTCACCGCCCACAGGGGGTAGTGGTGAAAAACTGTTTTTT. The chain uses TRBV18 and TRBJ1-4; 8 positions agree with TRBD1. This CDR3 region has 16 residues. Germline values: CDR1 KGHSH, CDR2 LQKENI. With V trimmed by 3 bases and J by 7 bases, 10 bases remained unmatched.

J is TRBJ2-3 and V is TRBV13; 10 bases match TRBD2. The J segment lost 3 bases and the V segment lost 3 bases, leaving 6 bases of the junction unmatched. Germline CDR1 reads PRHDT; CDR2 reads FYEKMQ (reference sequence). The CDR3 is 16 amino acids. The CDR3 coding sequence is TGTGCCAGCAGCTTCAGCGGGGGGGCCGGTACAGATACGCAGTATTTT. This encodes CASSFSGGAGTDTQYF.

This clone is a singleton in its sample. Here the CDR3 reads CSVRRGAGEQFF. The CDR3 region has the DNA TGCAGCGTGAGGCGGGGGGCAGGTGAGCAGTTCTTC. The chain is built from TRBV29-1 and TRBJ2-1; 8 bases align to TRBD2. The CDR3 is 12 residues long. Germline V gives CDR1 SQVTM, CDR2 ANQGSEA. V trimming: 6 bases; J trimming: 9 bases; junction bases outside the gene matches: 7.

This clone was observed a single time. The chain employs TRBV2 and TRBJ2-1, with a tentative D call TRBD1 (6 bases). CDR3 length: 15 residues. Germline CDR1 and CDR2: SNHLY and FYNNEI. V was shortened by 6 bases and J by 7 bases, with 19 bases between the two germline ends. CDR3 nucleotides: TGTGCCAGCAGGCAGGACAGAGCCGCTGGGAATGAGCAGTTCTTC. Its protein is CASRQDRAAGNEQFF. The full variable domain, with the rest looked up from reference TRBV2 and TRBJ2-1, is EPEVTQTPSHQVTQMGQEVILRCVPISNHLYFYWYRQILGQKVEFLVSFYNNEISEKSEIFDDQFSVERPDGSNFTLKIRSTKLEDSAMYFCASRQDRAAGNEQFFGPGTRLTVL.

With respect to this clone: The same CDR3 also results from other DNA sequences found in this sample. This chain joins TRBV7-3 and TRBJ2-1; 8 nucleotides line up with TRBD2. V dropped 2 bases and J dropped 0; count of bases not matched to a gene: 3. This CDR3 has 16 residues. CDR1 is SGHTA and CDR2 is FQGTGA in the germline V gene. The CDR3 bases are TGTGCCAGCAGCTTACGGCGGGGGGACTCCTACAATGAGCAGTTCTTC. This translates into CASSLRRGDSYNEQFF.

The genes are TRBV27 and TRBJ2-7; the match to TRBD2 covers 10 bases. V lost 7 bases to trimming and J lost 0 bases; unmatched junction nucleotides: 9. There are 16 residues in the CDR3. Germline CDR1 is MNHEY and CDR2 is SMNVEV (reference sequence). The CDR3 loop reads CASKVAGGRSSYEQYF. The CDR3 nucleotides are TGTGCCAGCAAGGTAGCGGGGGGCCGCAGCTCCTACGAGCAGTACTTC.

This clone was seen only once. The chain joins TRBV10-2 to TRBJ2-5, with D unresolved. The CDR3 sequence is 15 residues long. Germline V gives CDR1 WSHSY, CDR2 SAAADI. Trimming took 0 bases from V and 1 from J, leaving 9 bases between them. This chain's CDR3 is CASSESETSQETQYF. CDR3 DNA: TGCGCCAGCAGTGAGTCGGAGACTTCCCAAGAGACCCAGTACTTC.

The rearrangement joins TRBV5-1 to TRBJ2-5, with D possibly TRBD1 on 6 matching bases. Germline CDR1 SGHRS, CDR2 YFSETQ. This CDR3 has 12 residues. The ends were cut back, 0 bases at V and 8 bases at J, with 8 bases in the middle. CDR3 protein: CASSLGGQTQYF. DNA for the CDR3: TGCGCCAGCAGCTTGGGGGGACAAACCCAGTACTTC.

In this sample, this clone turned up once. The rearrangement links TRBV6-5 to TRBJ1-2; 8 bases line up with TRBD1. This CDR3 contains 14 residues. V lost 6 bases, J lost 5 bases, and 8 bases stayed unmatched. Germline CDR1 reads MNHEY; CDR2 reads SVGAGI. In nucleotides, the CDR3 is TGTGCCAGCAGCCGCGGACAGGGAGATTATGGCTACACCTTC. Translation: CASSRGQGDYGYTF.

CDR3 amino acids: CASSPRRVSTDTQYF. CDR3 nucleotide sequence: TGTGCCAGCAGCCCCCGACGGGTTAGCACAGATACGCAGTATTTT. The chain employs TRBV7-2 and TRBJ2-3; D unresolved. V was clipped by 5 bases and J by 0 bases, with 12 bases between them. The V gene's germline CDR1 is SGHTA and CDR2 FQGNSA. This CDR3 comprises 15 residues.

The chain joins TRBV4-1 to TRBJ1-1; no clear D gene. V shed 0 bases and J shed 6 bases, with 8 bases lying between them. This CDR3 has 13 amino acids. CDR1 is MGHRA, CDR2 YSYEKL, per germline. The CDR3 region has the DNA TGCGCCAGCAGCCAAGAGGGCCCCCCTGAAGCTTTCTTT. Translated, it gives CASSQEGPPEAFF.